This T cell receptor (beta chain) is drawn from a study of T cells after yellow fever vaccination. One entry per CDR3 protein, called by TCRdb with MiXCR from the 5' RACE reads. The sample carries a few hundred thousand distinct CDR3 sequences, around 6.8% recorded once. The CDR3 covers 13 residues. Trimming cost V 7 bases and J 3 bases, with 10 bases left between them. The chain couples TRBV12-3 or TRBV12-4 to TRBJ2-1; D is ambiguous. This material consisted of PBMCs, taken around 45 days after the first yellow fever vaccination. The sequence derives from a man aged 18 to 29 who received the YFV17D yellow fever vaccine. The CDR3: CASTPTLYNEQFF. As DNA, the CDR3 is TGTGCCAGCACGCCGACGCTCTACAATGAGCAGTTCTTC.